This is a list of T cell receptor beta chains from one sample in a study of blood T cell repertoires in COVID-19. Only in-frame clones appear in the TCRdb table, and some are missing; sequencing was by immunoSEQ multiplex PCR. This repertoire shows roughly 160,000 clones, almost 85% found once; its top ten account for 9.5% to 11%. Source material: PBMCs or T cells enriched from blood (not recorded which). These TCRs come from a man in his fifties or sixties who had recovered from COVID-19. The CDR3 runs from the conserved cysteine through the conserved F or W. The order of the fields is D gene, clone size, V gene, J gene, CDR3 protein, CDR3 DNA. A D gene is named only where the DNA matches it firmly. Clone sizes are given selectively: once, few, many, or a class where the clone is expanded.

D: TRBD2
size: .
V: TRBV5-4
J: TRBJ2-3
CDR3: CASSSAGGGTVRDTQYF
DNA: TGTGCCAGCAGCTCTGCGGGAGGGGGGACCGTAAGAGATACGCAGTATTTT

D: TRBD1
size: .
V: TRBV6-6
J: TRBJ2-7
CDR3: CASSYDTGDEQYF
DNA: TGTGCCAGCAGTTACGACACAGGGGACGAGCAGTACTTC

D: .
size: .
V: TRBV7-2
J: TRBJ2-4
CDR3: CASSPGLTLGIQYF
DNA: TGTGCCAGCAGCCCCGGACTCACCCTAGGGATTCAGTACTTC

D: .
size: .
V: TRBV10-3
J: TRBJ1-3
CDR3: CAISESGRQGIGGNTIYF
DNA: TGTGCCATCAGTGAGTCGGGGCGGCAGGGAATCGGTGGAAACACCATATATTTT

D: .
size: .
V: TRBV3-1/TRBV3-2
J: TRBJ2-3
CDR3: CASSQEAQGDTQYF
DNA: TGTGCCAGCAGCCAAGAGGCCCAGGGGGATACGCAGTATTTT

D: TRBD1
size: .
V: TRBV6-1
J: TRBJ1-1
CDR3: CASSDRGRVNTEAFF
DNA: TGTGCCAGCAGTGACAGGGGGCGCGTGAACACTGAAGCTTTCTTT

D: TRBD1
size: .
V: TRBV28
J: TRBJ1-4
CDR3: CASRKLDRVEEKLFF
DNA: TGTGCCAGCAGGAAGCTAGACAGGGTTGAAGAAAAACTGTTTTTT

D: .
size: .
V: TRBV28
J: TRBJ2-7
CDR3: CASSSPGSSYEQYF
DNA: TGTGCCAGCAGTTCCCCGGGTAGCTCCTACGAGCAGTACTTC

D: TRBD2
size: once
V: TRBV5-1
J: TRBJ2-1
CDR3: CASSWTSGGTSSYNEQFF
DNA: TGCGCCAGCAGCTGGACTAGCGGGGGAACTAGCTCCTACAATGAGCAGTTCTTC

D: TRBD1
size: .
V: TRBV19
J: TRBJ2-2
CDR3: CASTGTDTGELFF
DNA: TGTGCCAGTACAGGGACAGACACCGGGGAGCTGTTTTTT

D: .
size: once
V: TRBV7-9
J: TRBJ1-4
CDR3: CASSYDGQNEKLFF
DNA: TGTGCCAGCAGCTACGACGGACAGAATGAAAAACTGTTTTTT

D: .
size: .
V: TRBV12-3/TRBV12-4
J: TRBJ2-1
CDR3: CASIKGVNNEQFF
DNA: TGTGCCAGCATAAAGGGGGTAAACAATGAGCAGTTCTTC

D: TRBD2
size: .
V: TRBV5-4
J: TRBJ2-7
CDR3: CASSFGTSGMYEQYF
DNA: TGTGCCAGCAGCTTCGGGACTAGCGGGATGTACGAGCAGTACTTC

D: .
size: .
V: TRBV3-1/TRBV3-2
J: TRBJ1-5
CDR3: CASSQAGNQPQHF
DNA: TGTGCCAGCAGCCAAGCAGGGAATCAGCCCCAGCATTTT

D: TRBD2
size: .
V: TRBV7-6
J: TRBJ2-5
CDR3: CASSLTPTSGGETQYF
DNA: TGTGCCAGCAGCTTAACTCCGACTAGCGGGGGGGAGACCCAGTACTTC

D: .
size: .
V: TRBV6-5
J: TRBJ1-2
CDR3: CASGRHLPNYGYTF
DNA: TGTGCCAGCGGAAGACACTTACCTAACTATGGCTACACCTTC

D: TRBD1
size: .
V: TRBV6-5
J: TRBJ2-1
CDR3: CASSRGGLEQFF
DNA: TGTGCCAGCAGCCGAGGGGGCCTAGAGCAGTTCTTC

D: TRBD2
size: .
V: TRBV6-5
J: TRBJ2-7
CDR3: CASRRLAGYEQYF
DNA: TGTGCCAGCAGGCGGCTAGCGGGCTACGAGCAGTACTTC

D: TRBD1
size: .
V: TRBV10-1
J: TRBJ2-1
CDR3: CASSELTSGQGATSYNEQFF
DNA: TGCGCCAGCAGTGAGTTGACCTCGGGACAGGGGGCGACCTCCTACAATGAGCAGTTCTTC

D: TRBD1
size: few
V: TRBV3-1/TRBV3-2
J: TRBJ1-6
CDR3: CASRGTGGNNSPLHF
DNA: TGTGCCAGCAGAGGCACAGGGGGGAATAATTCACCCCTCCACTTT

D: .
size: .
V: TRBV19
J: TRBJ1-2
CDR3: CASRFRTDGYTF
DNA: TGTGCCAGTAGGTTCCGGACAGATGGCTACACCTTC

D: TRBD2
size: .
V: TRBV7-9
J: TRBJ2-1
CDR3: CASSLAHQLAGELDEQFF
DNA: TGTGCCAGCAGCTTAGCGCACCAACTAGCGGGAGAATTGGATGAGCAGTTCTTC

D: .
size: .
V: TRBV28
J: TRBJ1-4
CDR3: CASSSQGATNEKLFF
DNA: TGTGCCAGCAGCAGCCAGGGTGCAACTAATGAAAAACTGTTTTTT

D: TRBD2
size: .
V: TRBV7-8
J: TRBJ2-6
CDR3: CASSRSGGSSGANVLTF
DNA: TGTGCCAGCAGCCGTTCGGGGGGTTCCTCTGGGGCCAACGTCCTGACTTTC

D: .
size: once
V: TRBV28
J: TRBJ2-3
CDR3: CASSPHATGVSGTDTQYF
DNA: TGTGCCAGCAGTCCCCACGCCACCGGGGTGTCCGGCACAGATACGCAGTATTTT

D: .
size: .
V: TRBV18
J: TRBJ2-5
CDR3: CASSPTRQETQYF
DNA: TGTGCCAGCTCACCGACTCGTCAAGAGACCCAGTACTTC

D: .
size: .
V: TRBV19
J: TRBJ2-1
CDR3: CASSIVPYNEQFF
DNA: TGTGCCAGTAGTATAGTTCCTTACAATGAGCAGTTCTTC

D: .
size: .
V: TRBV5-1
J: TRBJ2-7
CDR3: CASRPDRRGLDEQYF
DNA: TGCGCCAGCAGGCCCGACAGGAGAGGCCTAGACGAGCAGTACTTC

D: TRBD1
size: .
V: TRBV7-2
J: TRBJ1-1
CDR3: CASSPYGQGAWNTEAFF
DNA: TGTGCCAGCAGCCCCTACGGACAGGGGGCCTGGAACACTGAAGCTTTCTTT

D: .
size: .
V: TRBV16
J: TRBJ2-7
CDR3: CASSQSSDSVLWQYF
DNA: TGTGCCAGCAGCCAATCGTCGGACAGCGTTCTATGGCAGTACTTC

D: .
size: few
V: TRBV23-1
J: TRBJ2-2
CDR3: CASSQSGQKVGTGELFF
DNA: TGCGCCAGCAGTCAATCGGGACAAAAGGTTGGTACCGGGGAGCTGTTTTTT

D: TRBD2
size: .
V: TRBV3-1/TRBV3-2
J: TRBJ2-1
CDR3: CASSPTGTNNEQFF
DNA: TGTGCCAGCAGCCCGACCGGGACTAACAATGAGCAGTTCTTC

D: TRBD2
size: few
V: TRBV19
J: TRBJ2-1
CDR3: CASSRGVGDEQFF
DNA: TGTGCCAGTAGTCGGGGGGTCGGGGATGAGCAGTTCTTC

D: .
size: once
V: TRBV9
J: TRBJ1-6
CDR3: CASSVGGYNSPLHF
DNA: TGTGCCAGCAGCGTAGGAGGGTATAATTCACCCCTCCACTTT

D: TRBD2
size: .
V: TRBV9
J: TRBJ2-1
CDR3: CASSVVSRGVDGEQFF
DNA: TGTGCCAGCAGCGTAGTTAGTCGGGGGGTCGACGGCGAGCAGTTCTTC

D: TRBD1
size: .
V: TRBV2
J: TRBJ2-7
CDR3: CASKYPGQGYYEQYF
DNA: TGTGCCAGCAAGTATCCGGGACAGGGATACTACGAGCAGTACTTC

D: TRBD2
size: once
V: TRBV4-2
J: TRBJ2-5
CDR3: CASSRTSGRASQETQYF
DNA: TGTGCCAGCAGCCGTACTAGCGGGAGGGCCTCACAAGAGACCCAGTACTTC

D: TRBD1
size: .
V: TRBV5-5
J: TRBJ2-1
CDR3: CASSFGQGVDNEQFF
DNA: TGTGCCAGCAGCTTCGGACAGGGAGTGGACAATGAGCAGTTCTTC

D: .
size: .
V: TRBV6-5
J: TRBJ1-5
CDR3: CASSTGSDQPQHF
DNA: TGTGCCAGCAGTACAGGGAGCGATCAGCCCCAGCATTTT

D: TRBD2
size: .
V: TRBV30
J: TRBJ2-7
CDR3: CAWNQRGASYEQYF
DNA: TGTGCCTGGAATCAGCGGGGGGCCTCCTACGAGCAGTACTTC

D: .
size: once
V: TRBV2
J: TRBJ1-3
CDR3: CASRSSGNTIYF
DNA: TGTGCCAGCAGGAGCTCTGGAAACACCATATATTTT

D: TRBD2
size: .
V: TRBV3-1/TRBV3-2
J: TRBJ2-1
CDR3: CASSQDPGGGNEQFF
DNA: TGTGCCAGCAGCCAAGATCCGGGGGGAGGCAATGAGCAGTTCTTC

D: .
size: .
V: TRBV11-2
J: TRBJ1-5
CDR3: CASSLGQGHQPQHF
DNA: TGTGCCAGCAGCTTAGGGCAGGGGCATCAGCCCCAGCATTTT

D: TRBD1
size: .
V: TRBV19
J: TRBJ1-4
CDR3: CASCRDRGRGGEKLFF
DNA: TGTGCCAGTTGCCGGGACAGGGGGCGCGGCGGCGAAAAACTGTTTTTT

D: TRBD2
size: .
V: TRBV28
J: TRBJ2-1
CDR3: CASSSLAGDYNEQFF
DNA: TGTGCCAGCAGTTCGCTAGCGGGTGATTACAATGAGCAGTTCTTC

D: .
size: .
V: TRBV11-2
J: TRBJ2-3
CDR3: CASSNVERRTDTQYF
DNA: TGTGCCAGCAGCAATGTCGAGCGGCGCACAGATACGCAGTATTTT

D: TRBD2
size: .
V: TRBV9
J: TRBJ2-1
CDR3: CASSPLSPSGGTTSSYNEQFF
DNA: TGTGCCAGCAGCCCCCTCTCGCCTAGCGGGGGGACTACTAGCTCCTACAATGAGCAGTTCTTC

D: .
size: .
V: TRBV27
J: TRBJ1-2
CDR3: CASSQRRGHGYTF
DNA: TGTGCCAGCAGCCAAAGGCGGGGGCACGGCTACACCTTC